Below, 13 T cell receptor beta chains from the same sample are listed, as sequenced in a study of Ad26.COV2.S vaccination and SARS-CoV-2 variants. Treatment: some 20 received Ad26.COV2.S at low or high dose, single or two shots; roughly five received placebo; per-sample allocation not given. Following the first vaccine or placebo injection, samples were taken on day 63. The method was immunoSEQ multiplex PCR; TCRdb's version includes in-frame clones alone and lacks a portion of them. The data hold 240,000 or so clones, with roughly 90% observed a single time. This material consisted of peripheral blood, taken in a trial of Ad26.COV2.S vaccine versus placebo. The receptors here all came from a person between 18 and 65 years old who received the Ad26.COV2.S COVID-19 vaccine or a placebo.

The chain carries TRBV5-1 and TRBJ2-6; no clear D gene. The CDR3 length is 18 residues. Germline CDR1 reads SGHRS; CDR2 reads YFSETQ. Trimming left V 1 base short and J 0 bases short, with 14 bases between. CDR3 region: CASSLFLGPSSGANVLTF. CDR3 DNA sequence: TGCGCCAGCAGCTTGTTTCTCGGGCCAAGCTCTGGGGCCAACGTCCTGACTTTC.

With respect to this clone: One junction end disagrees with the germline gene, perhaps due to a read error. The V and J genes are TRBV30 and TRBJ1-4, with no clear D. The CDR3 covers 12 residues. Germline CDR1 reads GTSNPN; CDR2 reads SVGIG (reference sequence). The CDR3 region is CALDRVTGKTVF. The CDR3 DNA reads TGTGCCTTGGACCGTGTAACCGGAAAAACTGTTTTT.

J is TRBJ1-6 and V is TRBV15; 12 positions match TRBD1. V shed 1 base, J shed 9 bases, and the junction held 4 bases outside the gene matches. The CDR3 contains 16 residues. Germline loops: CDR1 LNHNV, CDR2 YYDKDF (reference sequence). The CDR3: CATSRVVGQGASPLHF. The CDR3 region has the DNA TGTGCCACCAGCAGAGTTGTGGGACAGGGGGCTTCACCCCTCCACTTT. Variable domain in full (rest from reference TRBV15 and TRBJ1-6): DAMVIQNPRYQVTQFGKPVTLSCSQTLNHNVMYWYQQKSSQAPKLLFHYYDKDFNNEADTPDNFQSRRPNTSFCFLDIRSPGLGDTAMYLCATSRVVGQGASPLHFGNGTRLTVT.

This chain connects TRBV9 to TRBJ2-7, with D possibly being TRBD1 (5 bases). The CDR3 has 14 amino acids. The V and J ends lost 2 bases and 2 bases respectively, with 11 bases between them. CDR1 is SGDLS and CDR2 is YYNGEE in the germline V gene. In DNA, the CDR3 is TGTGCCAGCAGCGTCCTTGACAGTACCTACGAGCAGTACTTC. Translation: CASSVLDSTYEQYF.

This clone was recorded once. V and J are TRBV9 and TRBJ2-7, with D tentatively TRBD1 (7 bases). V gave up 0 bases and J gave up 2 bases, with 12 bases separating them. Germline CDR1 SGDLS, CDR2 YYNGEE. This CDR3 is built from 15 residues. DNA for the CDR3: TGTGCCAGCAGCGTAGGGGCAGGGGGGACCTACGAGCAGTACTTC. Translation gives CASSVGAGGTYEQYF.

This clone came up once. The CDR3 region has the DNA TGTGCCAGCGCGGTGGGAGATGAAAAACTGTTTTTT. Its translation is CASAVGDEKLFF. V and J are TRBV7-9 and TRBJ1-4, with D uncertain. The CDR3 has 12 residues. Germline CDR1 and CDR2: SEHNR and FQNEAQ (reference sequence). Trimming stripped 8 bases from V and 6 bases from J, with 10 bases between.

The CDR3 spells CAWSVGRDYGYTF. For the CDR3, the DNA is TGTGCCTGGAGTGTGGGCAGGGACTATGGCTACACCTTC. This chain links TRBV30 with TRBJ1-2; possibly TRBD1 for D (5 bases). The germline gives CDR1 GTSNPN, CDR2 SVGIG (reference sequence). CDR3 size: 13 residues. The V and J ends lost 0 bases and 3 bases respectively, with 8 bases between them.

This chain uses TRBV30 with TRBJ2-5, with 8 bases aligning to TRBD2. This CDR3 comprises 15 residues. Trimming took 2 bases from V and 5 from J; bases not matched to a gene: 10. The germline CDR1 and CDR2 sequences are GTSNPN and SVGIG (reference sequence). The CDR3 here is CAWSSPVAGRETQYF. As DNA, the CDR3 is TGTGCCTGGAGTTCCCCGGTAGCGGGACGGGAGACCCAGTACTTC.

V gene TRBV15 combines with J gene TRBJ2-7; D is tentatively TRBD1 or TRBD2 (5 bases each). The CDR3 extends over 15 amino acids. The V and J ends lost 9 bases and 2 bases respectively, with 20 bases between them. Germline lookup yields CDR1 LNHNV and CDR2 YYDKDF (reference sequence). CDR3: CATGMTVGGTYEQYF. CDR3 nucleotides: TGTGCCACGGGGATGACAGTTGGGGGTACCTACGAGCAGTACTTC.

The chain combines TRBV4-1 with TRBJ2-5; 9 bases are a match to TRBD1. This CDR3 has 16 amino acids. The germline gives CDR1 MGHRA, CDR2 YSYEKL. With V trimmed by 1 base and J by 2 bases, 5 bases remained unmatched. This CDR3 reads CASSQALGTGQETQYF. CDR3 coding DNA: TGCGCCAGCAGCCAAGCCCTAGGGACAGGGCAAGAGACCCAGTACTTC.

This clone has a count of ten or more. The chain couples TRBV28 to TRBJ1-4; D possibly corresponds to TRBD1 (5 bases). V lost 2 bases, J lost 3 bases, and 10 bases lay in between. The CDR3 has 15 residues. Germline V gene lookup returns CDR1 MDHEN and CDR2 SYDVKM. The CDR3 sequence is CASSLEAGSNEKLFF. The DNA for the CDR3 is TGTGCCAGCAGTTTAGAGGCAGGGTCTAATGAAAAACTGTTTTTT.

The chain carries TRBV7-2 and TRBJ2-7; maybe TRBD1 (5 bases). V lost 0 bases to trimming and J lost 0 bases, with 15 bases between them. CDR1 is SGHTA and CDR2 is FQGNSA in the germline V gene. The CDR3 sequence is 17 residues long. CDR3 nucleotide sequence: TGTGCCAGCAGCTTAGCGCTAAAAAGACAGAGCTCCTACGAGCAGTACTTC. Translation gives CASSLALKRQSSYEQYF.

V gene TRBV7-9 combines with J gene TRBJ1-2, with D possibly matching TRBD1 (5 bases). The V end was cut by 1 base, the J end by 4 bases, with 7 bases between. This CDR3 comprises 13 residues. Germline V gene lookup returns CDR1 SEHNR and CDR2 FQNEAQ (reference sequence). The CDR3 region has the DNA TGTGCCAGCAGCTTAGGACAGTTCTATGGCTACACCTTC. Residues: CASSLGQFYGYTF.